Presented here are 18 T cell receptor beta chains from one specimen sequenced in a study of T cell repertoires in cytomegalovirus infection. These receptors have no known antigen. TCRdb redid the calling of the reads with MiXCR, one entry per CDR3 protein. The table shows some 920,000 distinct CDR3 sequences, with less than 35% occurring only once. The starting material was cultured CD8+ T cells from PBMCs, obtained from culture after CMV antigen stimulation. The receptors shown here come from a human donor in good health (CMV status not recorded). Some clones in this sample may be carry-over from other donors' samples.

This clonotype was detected many times. The chain carries TRBV5-1 and TRBJ2-7, with D unclear. V was cut by 0 bases and J by 2 bases, with 18 bases left in between. The CDR3 spans 17 residues. From germline, CDR1 is SGHRS and CDR2 YFSETQ. The CDR3, as DNA: TGCGCCAGCAGCTTGGTCTGGTGGCCGTCGATCACCTACGAGCAGTACTTC. It encodes CASSLVWWPSITYEQYF.

This clonotype was counted at least ten times. The chain uses TRBV7-6 and TRBJ2-3; possibly TRBD1 or TRBD2 for D (5 bases each). V was cut by 4 bases and J by 0 bases, with 8 bases left in between. The V gene's germline CDR1 is SGHVS and CDR2 FNYEAQ. The CDR3 runs to 14 residues. The CDR3 sequence: CASSSRDSTDTQYF. CDR3 coding DNA: TGTGCCAGCAGCTCCAGGGACAGCACAGATACGCAGTATTTT.

The gene calls are TRBV6-5 and TRBJ1-1; a possible D gene is TRBD1 (5 bases). This CDR3 region has 14 residues. Germline V gene sequence: CDR1 MNHEY, CDR2 SVGAGI. V shed 7 bases and J shed 6 bases, with 18 bases lying between them. DNA of the CDR3: TGTGCCAGCACCTTTACGTGGGGGGACTCTGAAGCTTTCTTT. Residues: CASTFTWGDSEAFF.

V usage is TRBV7-9 and J usage is TRBJ2-3; 8 bases fit TRBD2. The CDR3 runs 17 residues. The germline gives CDR1 SEHNR, CDR2 FQNEAQ (reference sequence). V trimming: 2 bases; J trimming: 2 bases; junction bases outside the gene matches: 9. As DNA, the CDR3 is TGTGCCAGCAGCTTAATTGGTAGTAGCGGGGCCACAGATACGCAGTATTTT. It encodes CASSLIGSSGATDTQYF.

This clonotype was observed at least ten times. The chain joins TRBV7-2 to TRBJ2-7, with D perhaps TRBD2 (5 bases). Germline V gene data show CDR1 as SGHTA and CDR2 as FQGNSA. V lost 0 bases and J 4 bases, leaving 7 bases between the germline ends. The CDR3 consists of 13 residues. The CDR3 spells CASSLARDYEQYV. CDR3 DNA sequence: TGTGCCAGCAGCTTAGCCCGGGATTACGAGCAGTACGTC.

V gene TRBV5-4 combines with J gene TRBJ1-2; the D gene is possibly TRBD1 (6 bases). The CDR3 runs to 17 residues. Looked up from germline, CDR1 is SGHNT and CDR2 is YYREEE (reference sequence). V was trimmed by 4 bases and J by 4 bases, leaving 23 bases between them. CDR3 DNA sequence: TGTGCCAGCAGCCCCCACGAACCTCGACAGGCCCCCTATGGCTACACCTTC. Translation gives CASSPHEPRQAPYGYTF.

The chain carries TRBV6-2 or TRBV6-3 and TRBJ2-3, with TRBD2 matching 9 bases. V was clipped by 6 bases and J by 5 bases; unmatched bases: 9. The length of the CDR3 is 15 residues. Looked up from germline, CDR1 is MNHEY and CDR2 is SVGEGT. In DNA, the CDR3 is TGTGCCAGCAGAACGGCGGGGGGGCCGGTAGATACGCAGTATTTT. Protein: CASRTAGGPVDTQYF.

The chain links TRBV6-5 to TRBJ2-7; 7 bases line up with TRBD1. V dropped 5 bases and J dropped 3; count of bases not matched to a gene: 7. There are 14 residues in the CDR3. Per germline, CDR1 MNHEY and CDR2 SVGAGI. The CDR3 loop is CASSPGQDHYEQYF. The CDR3 region has the DNA TGTGCCAGCAGTCCAGGACAGGACCACTACGAGCAGTACTTC.

In its sample, this clonotype was seen a few times. The chain uses TRBV7-9 and TRBJ2-7; weak D call: TRBD2 (6 bases). The germline V and J ends were trimmed by 3 bases and 3 bases, with 9 bases remaining between them. Germline CDR1 is SEHNR and CDR2 is FQNEAQ (reference sequence). This CDR3 has 13 residues. CDR3 amino acids: CASSFGGYYEQYF. For the CDR3, the DNA is TGTGCCAGCAGCTTCGGGGGATACTACGAGCAGTACTTC.

J is TRBJ2-2 and V is TRBV5-1; D ambiguous. The CDR3 is 16 residues long. Germline CDR1 is SGHRS and CDR2 is YFSETQ. Trimming removed 4 bases at V and 0 bases at J, with 13 bases between. The CDR3 bases are TGCGCCAGCAGCGTTGGGATAGGGCCGAACACCGGGGAGCTGTTTTTT. It yields the protein CASSVGIGPNTGELFF.

The chain recombines TRBV2 with TRBJ1-5; 7 bases are shared with TRBD1. V gave up 5 bases and J gave up 0 bases; unmatched junction bases: 7. This CDR3 has 16 amino acids. Germline CDR1 SNHLY, CDR2 FYNNEI. CDR3 in DNA: TGTGCCAGCAGTACCGGACAGGATTATAGCAATCAGCCCCAGCATTTT. It specifies CASSTGQDYSNQPQHF.

This chain connects TRBV7-9 to TRBJ1-2, with no clear D. Looked up from germline, CDR1 is SEHNR and CDR2 is FQNEAQ (reference sequence). The germline V and J ends were trimmed by 5 bases and 2 bases, with 12 bases remaining between them. This CDR3 is 14 amino acids long. DNA of the CDR3: TGTGCCAGCAGCCCGGGGAGGGTCAACTATGGCTACACCTTC. This codes for CASSPGRVNYGYTF.

V and J are TRBV7-8 and TRBJ1-5, with 9 bases identical to TRBD1. The trim removed 5 bases at V and 7 bases at J, leaving 12 bases unmatched. From germline, CDR1 is SGHVS and CDR2 FQNEAQ. CDR3 size: 16 residues. CDR3 nucleotides: TGTGCCAGCAGCCCCTGGGACAGGGAATACAAACAGCCCCAGCATTTT. It encodes CASSPWDREYKQPQHF.

A few counts support this clonotype. The rearrangement links TRBV12-3 or TRBV12-4 to TRBJ2-3; D not resolved. The V gene lost 6 bases and the J gene lost 6 bases, with 16 bases spanning the gap. This CDR3 is built from 14 residues. The CDR3 here is CASSGPPGRDTQYF. The CDR3 DNA sequence: TGTGCCAGCAGCGGCCCTCCGGGTCGGGATACGCAGTATTTT.

The V call is TRBV7-6, the J call TRBJ2-2; 9 bases map to TRBD2. The V segment lost 1 base and the J segment 4 bases; nucleotides outside the gene matches: 4. The CDR3 runs 16 residues. In germline, CDR1 is SGHVS, CDR2 FNYEAQ. DNA of the CDR3: TGTGCCAGCAGCTTAGGAAATAGCGGGGGCACCGGGGAGCTGTTTTTT. This gives the protein CASSLGNSGGTGELFF.

The rearrangement links TRBV2 to TRBJ2-1; no clear D gene. Germline V gives CDR1 SNHLY, CDR2 FYNNEI. Trimming stripped 9 bases from V and 8 bases from J, with 8 bases between. The CDR3 runs to 10 residues. Here the CDR3 reads CASALDEQFF. CDR3 bases: TGTGCCAGTGCCCTAGATGAGCAGTTCTTC. Full variable domain (rest looked up from reference TRBV2 and TRBJ2-1): EPEVTQTPSHQVTQMGQEVILRCVPISNHLYFYWYRQILGQKVEFLVSFYNNEISEKSEIFDDQFSVERPDGSNFTLKIRSTKLEDSAMYFCASALDEQFFGPGTRLTVL.

The V and J genes are TRBV6-2 or TRBV6-3 and TRBJ1-1, with 7 bases identical to TRBD1. This CDR3 is 15 amino acids long. CDR1 and CDR2 from the germline V gene are MNHEY and SVGEGT. V lost 5 bases, J lost 4 bases, and 10 bases stayed unmatched. CDR3 sequence: CASSTDSGQFTEAFF. CDR3 nucleotide sequence: TGTGCCAGCAGTACGGATTCGGGACAGTTCACTGAAGCTTTCTTT.

The genes are TRBV5-4 and TRBJ2-5, with 7 bases aligning to TRBD2. CDR1 and CDR2 from the germline V gene are SGHNT and YYREEE (reference sequence). The CDR3 runs to 15 residues. Unmatched junction bases numbered 2, after V lost 0 bases and J lost 0 bases. For the CDR3, the DNA is TGTGCCAGCAGCTTGGTAGCGGGCTACCAAGAGACCCAGTACTTC. Its protein is CASSLVAGYQETQYF.